The next 20 T cell receptor beta chains were all read from a single sample in a study of blood T cell repertoires in COVID-19. The protocol was immunoSEQ multiplex PCR, while the TCRdb copy is restricted to in-frame clones and leaves out a portion. The sample comprises hundreds of thousands of clones, 84% of which are singletons, and around 9.2% rests with the top ten. Sequencing used peripheral blood. The source of these receptors is a human donor in a cohort sampled during active COVID-19.

With regard to this clone: At one end, the junction sequence differs from germline, possibly due to a read error. The chain combines TRBV29-1 with TRBJ1-5; D gene ambiguous. CDR3 length: 13 residues. The V gene's germline CDR1 is SQVTM and CDR2 ANQGSEA. CDR3 residues: CSVKDGDNQPQHF. The CDR3 DNA is TGCAGCGTTAAAGACGGTGACAATCAGCCCCAGCATTTT.

DNA for the CDR3: TGTGCCAGCAGTCCCTTATTTTTCAGGGGTCCCGGGGAGCTGTTTTTT. Protein: CASSPLFFRGPGELFF. The chain employs TRBV11-1 and TRBJ2-2; D perhaps matches TRBD1 (6 bases). The CDR3 is made up of 16 amino acids. V was pared by 6 bases and J by 6 bases, with 20 bases between. CDR1 is SGHAT, CDR2 FQDESV, per germline (reference sequence).

This chain links TRBV12-3 or TRBV12-4 with TRBJ2-2; 12 bases match TRBD2. V gave up 6 bases and J gave up 9 bases; unmatched junction bases: 2. The CDR3 loop spans 13 amino acids. The CDR3 DNA sequence: TGTGCCAGCAGCGGACTAGCGGGAAGGGAGCTGTTTTTT. This gives the protein CASSGLAGRELFF.

This chain joins TRBV12-5 and TRBJ2-3, with a tentative D call TRBD1 (6 bases). This CDR3 is built from 17 residues. Germline loops: CDR1 LGHNT, CDR2 FRNRAP. Trimming stripped 5 bases from V and 4 bases from J, with 22 bases between. Here the CDR3 reads CASGHGRGGVGADTQYF. CDR3 DNA sequence: TGTGCTAGTGGTCATGGGAGAGGGGGAGTGGGGGCAGATACGCAGTATTTT.

The chain carries TRBV27 and TRBJ1-5, with 9 nucleotides matching TRBD1. The J segment lost 2 bases and the V segment lost 6 bases, leaving 8 bases of the junction unmatched. There are 16 residues in the CDR3. Germline assignment: CDR1 MNHEY and CDR2 SMNVEV (reference sequence). CDR3 in amino acids: CASSPQGAWGNQPQHF. Written as DNA, the CDR3 is TGTGCCAGCAGCCCACAGGGGGCTTGGGGCAATCAGCCCCAGCATTTT.

This clone was found a few times. V and J are TRBV6-5 and TRBJ1-5, with D maybe TRBD1 (5 bases). With 6 bases removed from V and 5 bases from J, the gap between germline ends came to 11 bases. Germline lookup yields CDR1 MNHEY and CDR2 SVGAGI. The CDR3 has 13 residues. The CDR3 is CASSRGEDQPQHF. The CDR3 nucleotides are TGTGCCAGCAGCCGGGGGGAGGATCAGCCCCAGCATTTT.

V usage is TRBV10-2 and J usage is TRBJ2-5; 8 positions match TRBD2. The CDR3 has 15 amino acids. Germline values: CDR1 WSHSY, CDR2 SAAADI. The junction had 4 bases not matched to a gene; V was cut back by 2 bases and J by 2 bases. The CDR3 loop is CASSERGGSQETQYF. The CDR3 nucleotides read TGCGCCAGCAGTGAGCGGGGGGGTTCTCAAGAGACCCAGTACTTC.

The rearrangement joins TRBV7-8 to TRBJ1-1; D is perhaps TRBD1 (5 bases). Trimming stripped 3 bases from V and 5 bases from J, with 10 bases between. The CDR3 totals 13 residues. Germline CDR1 SGHVS, CDR2 FQNEAQ. CDR3: CASSLGGGTEAFF. CDR3 nucleotide sequence: TGTGCCAGCAGCTTGGGGGGAGGGACTGAAGCTTTCTTT.

The rearrangement uses TRBV5-1 and TRBJ2-4; 11 bases map to TRBD2. The CDR3 runs 14 residues. V was clipped by 7 bases and J by 7 bases; unmatched bases: 7. Germline V gene lookup returns CDR1 SGHRS and CDR2 YFSETQ. CDR3 residues: CASGSSGRSNIQYF. The CDR3 DNA reads as TGCGCCAGCGGATCTAGCGGGAGGTCGAACATTCAGTACTTC.

In DNA form, the CDR3 reads TGCGCCAGCAGAGTCTCGGGGGGTGGCCCAGATACGCAGTATTTT. It is translated as CASRVSGGGPDTQYF. The rearrangement uses TRBV5-1 and TRBJ2-3; TRBD2 matches at 7 bases. The CDR3 sequence is 15 residues long. V lost 5 bases to trimming and J lost 4 bases; unmatched junction nucleotides: 10. Germline CDR1 reads SGHRS; CDR2 reads YFSETQ. The full variable domain, rest sourced from reference TRBV5-1 and TRBJ2-3, is KAGVTQTPRYLIKTRGQQVTLSCSPISGHRSVSWYQQTPGQGLQFLFEYFSETQRNKGNFPGRFSGRQFSNSRSEMNVSTLELGDSALYLCASRVSGGGPDTQYFGPGTRLTVL.

The V and J genes are TRBV18 and TRBJ2-7; TRBD2 aligns across 12 bases. J lost 1 base, V lost 3 bases, and 1 base had no gene match. CDR1 and CDR2 from the germline V gene are KGHSH and LQKENI. CDR3 length equals 15 residues. The CDR3 spells CASSPGTSGSYEQYF. The CDR3 DNA follows: TGTGCCAGCTCACCCGGGACTAGCGGGTCCTACGAGCAGTACTTC. Full variable domain (remainder filled in from reference TRBV18 and TRBJ2-7): NAGVMQNPRHLVRRRGQEARLRCSPMKGHSHVYWYRQLPEEGLKFMVYLQKENIIDESGMPKERFSAEFPKEGPSILRIQQVVRGDSAAYFCASSPGTSGSYEQYFGPGTRLTVT.

The chain couples TRBV6-6 to TRBJ1-5; D is possibly TRBD1 (5 bases). Germline loops: CDR1 MNHNY, CDR2 SVGAGI (reference sequence). This CDR3 comprises 15 residues. V was pared by 2 bases and J by 0 bases, with 8 bases between. As DNA, the CDR3 is TGTGCCAGCAGTTACGCGGACATTAGCAATCAGCCCCAGCATTTT. Translating gives CASSYADISNQPQHF.

V usage is TRBV28 and J usage is TRBJ1-2; D is perhaps TRBD1 (6 bases). Trimming stripped 4 bases from V and 1 base from J, with 16 bases between. Looked up from germline, CDR1 is MDHEN and CDR2 is SYDVKM. This CDR3 is built from 16 residues. Here the CDR3 reads CASSSELDRLNYGYTF. CDR3 nucleotide sequence: TGTGCCAGCAGTTCAGAACTCGACAGGCTTAACTATGGCTACACCTTC.

The gene calls are TRBV7-8 and TRBJ2-4, with 9 positions matching TRBD1. The CDR3 consists of 17 residues. CDR1 SGHVS and CDR2 FQNEAQ come from the germline V gene. V shed 5 bases and J 8 bases; nucleotides not matched to a gene: 16. The CDR3 loop is CASSRRDRDMVWDIQYF. The CDR3 DNA follows: TGTGCCAGCAGCCGCCGGGACAGGGATATGGTTTGGGACATTCAGTACTTC.

This sequence joins TRBV6-5 and TRBJ2-3, with a possible D match to TRBD2 (6 bases). This CDR3 comprises 13 residues. The germline CDR1 and CDR2 sequences are MNHEY and SVGAGI. Trimming stripped 9 bases from V and 6 bases from J, with 16 bases between. As DNA, the CDR3 is TGTGCCAGTCGGGACTCATGGCGGGATACGCAGTATTTT. Its protein product is CASRDSWRDTQYF.

The J gene is TRBJ2-3, the V gene TRBV11-2, with a tentative D call TRBD2 (6 bases). In germline, CDR1 is SGHAT, CDR2 FQNNGV. Trimming took 5 bases from V and 5 from J, leaving 20 bases between them. This CDR3 has 16 residues. CDR3 sequence: CASSPGRRGGRDTQYF. The CDR3 nucleotides read TGTGCCAGCAGCCCCGGGCGGCGGGGCGGCCGAGATACGCAGTATTTT.

The rearrangement uses TRBV5-1 and TRBJ2-7; 8 bases align to TRBD2. The V segment lost 4 bases and the J segment 6 bases; nucleotides outside the gene matches: 6. The CDR3 is 13 amino acids. Germline CDR1 reads SGHRS; CDR2 reads YFSETQ. The CDR3 coding sequence is TGCGCCAGCAGCCAAACTAGCGGCTCCGAGCAGTACTTC. Its translation is CASSQTSGSEQYF.

The J gene is TRBJ2-7, the V gene TRBV7-9; D remains ambiguous. The germline CDR1 and CDR2 sequences are SEHNR and FQNEAQ (reference sequence). V was pared by 2 bases and J by 6 bases, with 14 bases between. CDR3 length equals 14 residues. CDR3 residues: CASSLYGPSGEQYF. The CDR3 bases are TGTGCCAGCAGCTTATATGGTCCTTCGGGCGAGCAGTACTTC. Full variable domain (outside the CDR3, taken from reference TRBV7-9 and TRBJ2-7): DTGVSQNPRHKITKRGQNVTFRCDPISEHNRLYWYRQTLGQGPEFLTYFQNEAQLEKSRLLSDRFSAERPKGSFSTLEIQRTEQGDSAMYLCASSLYGPSGEQYFGPGTRLTVT.

This clone was found many times. The rearrangement uses TRBV19 and TRBJ1-2; D call uncertain. This CDR3 comprises 13 residues. Germline V gene sequence: CDR1 LNHDA, CDR2 SQIVND (reference sequence). V dropped 4 bases and J dropped 7 bases, with 13 bases sitting between them. The CDR3 loop is CASSNSLSSGYTF. The CDR3 DNA reads as TGTGCCAGTAGTAATTCCCTCTCCTCTGGCTACACCTTC.

The chain combines TRBV27 with TRBJ1-2; TRBD1 matches 7 bases. CDR3 size: 13 residues. V shed 6 bases, J shed 3 bases, and the junction held 4 bases outside the gene matches. CDR1 is MNHEY, CDR2 SMNVEV, per germline (reference sequence). This chain's CDR3 is CASSRQGYYGYTF. In DNA, the CDR3 is TGTGCCAGCAGCCGACAGGGCTACTATGGCTACACCTTC.